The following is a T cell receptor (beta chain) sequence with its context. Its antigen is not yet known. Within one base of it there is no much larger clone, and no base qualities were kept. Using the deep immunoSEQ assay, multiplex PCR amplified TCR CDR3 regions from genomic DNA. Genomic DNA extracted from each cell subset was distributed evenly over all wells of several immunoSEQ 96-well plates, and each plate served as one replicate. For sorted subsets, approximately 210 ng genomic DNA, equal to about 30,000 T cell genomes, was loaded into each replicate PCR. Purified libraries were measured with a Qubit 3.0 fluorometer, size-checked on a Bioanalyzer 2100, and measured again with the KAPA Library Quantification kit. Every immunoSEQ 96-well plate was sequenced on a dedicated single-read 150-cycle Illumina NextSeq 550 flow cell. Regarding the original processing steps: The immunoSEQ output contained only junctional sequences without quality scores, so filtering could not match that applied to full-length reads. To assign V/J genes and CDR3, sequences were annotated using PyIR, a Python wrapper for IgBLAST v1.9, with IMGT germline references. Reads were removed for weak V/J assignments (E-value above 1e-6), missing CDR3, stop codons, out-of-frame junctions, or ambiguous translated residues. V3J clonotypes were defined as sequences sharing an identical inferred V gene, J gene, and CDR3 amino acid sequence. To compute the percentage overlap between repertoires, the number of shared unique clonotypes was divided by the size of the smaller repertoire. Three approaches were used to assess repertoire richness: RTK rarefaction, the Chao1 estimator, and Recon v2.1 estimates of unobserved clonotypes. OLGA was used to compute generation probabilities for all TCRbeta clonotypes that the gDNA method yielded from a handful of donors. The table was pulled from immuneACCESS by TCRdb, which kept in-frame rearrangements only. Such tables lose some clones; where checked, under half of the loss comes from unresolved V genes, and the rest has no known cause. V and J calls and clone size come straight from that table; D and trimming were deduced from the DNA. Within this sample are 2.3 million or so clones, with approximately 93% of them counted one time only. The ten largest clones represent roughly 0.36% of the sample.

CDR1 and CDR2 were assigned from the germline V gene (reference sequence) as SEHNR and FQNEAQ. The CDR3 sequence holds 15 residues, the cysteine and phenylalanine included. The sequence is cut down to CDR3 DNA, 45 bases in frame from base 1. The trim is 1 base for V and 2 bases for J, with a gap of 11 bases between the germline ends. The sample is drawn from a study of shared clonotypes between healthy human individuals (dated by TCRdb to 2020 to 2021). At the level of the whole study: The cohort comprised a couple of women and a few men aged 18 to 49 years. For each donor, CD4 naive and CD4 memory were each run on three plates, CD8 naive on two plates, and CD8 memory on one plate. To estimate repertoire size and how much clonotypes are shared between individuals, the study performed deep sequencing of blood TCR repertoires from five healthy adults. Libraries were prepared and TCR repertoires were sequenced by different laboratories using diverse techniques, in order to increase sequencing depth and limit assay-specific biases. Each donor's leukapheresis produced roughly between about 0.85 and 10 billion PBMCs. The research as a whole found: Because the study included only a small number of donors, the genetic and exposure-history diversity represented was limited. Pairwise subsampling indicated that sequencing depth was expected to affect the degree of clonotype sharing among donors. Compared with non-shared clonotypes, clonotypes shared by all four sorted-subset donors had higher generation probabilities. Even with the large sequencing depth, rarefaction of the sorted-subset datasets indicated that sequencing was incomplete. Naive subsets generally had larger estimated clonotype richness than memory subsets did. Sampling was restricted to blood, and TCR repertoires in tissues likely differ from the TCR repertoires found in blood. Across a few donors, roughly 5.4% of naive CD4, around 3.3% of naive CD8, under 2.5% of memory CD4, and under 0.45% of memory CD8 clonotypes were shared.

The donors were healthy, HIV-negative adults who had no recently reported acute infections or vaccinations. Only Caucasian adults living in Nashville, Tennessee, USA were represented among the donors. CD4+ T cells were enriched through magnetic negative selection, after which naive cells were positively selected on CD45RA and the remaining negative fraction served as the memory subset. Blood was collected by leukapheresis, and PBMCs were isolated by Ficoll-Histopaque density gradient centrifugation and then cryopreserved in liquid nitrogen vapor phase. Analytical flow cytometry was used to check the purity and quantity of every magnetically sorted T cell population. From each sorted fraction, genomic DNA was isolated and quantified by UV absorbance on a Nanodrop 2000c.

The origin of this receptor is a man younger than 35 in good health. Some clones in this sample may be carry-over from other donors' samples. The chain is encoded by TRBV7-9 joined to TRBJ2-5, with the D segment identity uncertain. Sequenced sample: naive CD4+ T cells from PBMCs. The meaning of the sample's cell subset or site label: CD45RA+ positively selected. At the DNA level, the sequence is TGTGCCAGCAGCTTAGGCCTCACTGATCAAGAGACCCAGTACTTC. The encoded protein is CASSLGLTDQETQYF.